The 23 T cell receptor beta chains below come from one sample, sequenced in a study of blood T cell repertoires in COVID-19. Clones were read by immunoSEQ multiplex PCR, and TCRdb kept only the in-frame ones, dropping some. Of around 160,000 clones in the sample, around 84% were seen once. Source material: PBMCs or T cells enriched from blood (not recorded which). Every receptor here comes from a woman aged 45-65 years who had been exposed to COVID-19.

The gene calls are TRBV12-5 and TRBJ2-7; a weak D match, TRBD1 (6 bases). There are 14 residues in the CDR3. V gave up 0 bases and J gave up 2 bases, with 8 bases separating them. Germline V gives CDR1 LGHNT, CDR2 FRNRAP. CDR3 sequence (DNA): TGTGCTAGTGGTTTGGTTGGGGGCGCCTACGAGCAGTACTTC. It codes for CASGLVGGAYEQYF. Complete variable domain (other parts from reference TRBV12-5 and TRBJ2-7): DARVTQTPRHKVTEMGQEVTMRCQPILGHNTVFWYRQTMMQGLELLAYFRNRAPLDDSGMPKDRFSAEMPDATLATLKIQPSEPRDSAVYFCASGLVGGAYEQYFGPGTRLTVT.

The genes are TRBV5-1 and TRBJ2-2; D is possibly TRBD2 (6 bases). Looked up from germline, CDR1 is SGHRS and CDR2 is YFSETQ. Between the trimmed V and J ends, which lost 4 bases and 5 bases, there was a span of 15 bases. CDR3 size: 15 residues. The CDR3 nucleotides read TGCGCCAGCAGCACCCGGGCGGGGAGGACCGGGGAGCTGTTTTTT. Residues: CASSTRAGRTGELFF.

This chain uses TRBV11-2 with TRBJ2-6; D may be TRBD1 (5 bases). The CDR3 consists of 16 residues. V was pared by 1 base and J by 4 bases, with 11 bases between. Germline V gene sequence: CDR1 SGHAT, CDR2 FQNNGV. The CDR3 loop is CASSLVPTAGANVLTF. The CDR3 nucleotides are TGTGCCAGCAGCTTAGTTCCGACAGCAGGGGCCAACGTCCTGACTTTC.

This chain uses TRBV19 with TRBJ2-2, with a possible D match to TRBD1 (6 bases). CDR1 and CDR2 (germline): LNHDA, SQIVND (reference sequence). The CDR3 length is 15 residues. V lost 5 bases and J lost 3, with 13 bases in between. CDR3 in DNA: TGTGCCAGTAGTCCTCCACAGGGCTACACCGGGGAGCTGTTTTTT. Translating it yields CASSPPQGYTGELFF.

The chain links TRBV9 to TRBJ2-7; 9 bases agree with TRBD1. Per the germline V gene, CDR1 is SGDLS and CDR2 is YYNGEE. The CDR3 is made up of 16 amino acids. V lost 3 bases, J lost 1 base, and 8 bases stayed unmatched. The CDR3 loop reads CASSETGGLSSYEQYF. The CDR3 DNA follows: TGTGCCAGCAGCGAGACAGGGGGGTTATCATCCTACGAGCAGTACTTC.

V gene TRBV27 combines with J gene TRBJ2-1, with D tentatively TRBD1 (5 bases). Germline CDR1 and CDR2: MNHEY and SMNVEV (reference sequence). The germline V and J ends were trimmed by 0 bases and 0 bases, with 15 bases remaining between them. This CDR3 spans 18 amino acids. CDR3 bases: TGTGCCAGCAGTTTATCGACTCCTGGGGCCGGCTCCTACAATGAGCAGTTCTTC. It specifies CASSLSTPGAGSYNEQFF.

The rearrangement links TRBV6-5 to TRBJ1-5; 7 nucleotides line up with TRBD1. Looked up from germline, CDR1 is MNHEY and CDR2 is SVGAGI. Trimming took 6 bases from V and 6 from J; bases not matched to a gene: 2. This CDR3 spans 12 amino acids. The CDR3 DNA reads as TGTGCCAGCAGCAGGGGGTCTCAGCCCCAGCATTTT. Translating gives CASSRGSQPQHF.

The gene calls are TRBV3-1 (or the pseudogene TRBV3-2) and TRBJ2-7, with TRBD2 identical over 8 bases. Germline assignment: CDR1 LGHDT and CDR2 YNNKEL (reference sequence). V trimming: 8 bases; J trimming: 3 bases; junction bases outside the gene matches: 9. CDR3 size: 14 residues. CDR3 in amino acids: CASRRGGASYEQYF. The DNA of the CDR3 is TGTGCCAGCCGACGGGGGGGGGCGAGCTACGAGCAGTACTTC.

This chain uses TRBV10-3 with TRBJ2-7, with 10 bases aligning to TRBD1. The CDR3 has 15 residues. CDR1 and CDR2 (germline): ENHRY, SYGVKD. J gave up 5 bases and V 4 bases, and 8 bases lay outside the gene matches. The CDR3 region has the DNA TGTGCCATCAGTGGCCCCGGGACAGGGGAAGACGAGCAGTACTTC. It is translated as CAISGPGTGEDEQYF.

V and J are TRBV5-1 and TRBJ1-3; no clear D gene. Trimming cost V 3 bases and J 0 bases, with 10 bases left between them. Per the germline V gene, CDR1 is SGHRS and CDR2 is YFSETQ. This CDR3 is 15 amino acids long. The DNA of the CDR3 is TGCGCCAGCAGCTCCGGTGTAAACTCTGGAAACACCATATATTTT. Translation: CASSSGVNSGNTIYF.

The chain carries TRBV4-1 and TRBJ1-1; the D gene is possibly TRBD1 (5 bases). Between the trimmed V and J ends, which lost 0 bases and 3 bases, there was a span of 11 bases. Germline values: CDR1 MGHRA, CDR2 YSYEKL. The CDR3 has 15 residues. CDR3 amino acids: CASSQDGRADTEAFF. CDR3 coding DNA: TGCGCCAGCAGCCAAGACGGCAGGGCGGACACTGAAGCTTTCTTT.

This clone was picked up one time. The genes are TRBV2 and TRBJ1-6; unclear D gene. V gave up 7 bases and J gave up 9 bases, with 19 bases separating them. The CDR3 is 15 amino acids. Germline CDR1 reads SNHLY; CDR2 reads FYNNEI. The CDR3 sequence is CASNPSRLDPSPLHF. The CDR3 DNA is TGTGCCAGCAACCCAAGTCGGCTAGATCCTTCACCCCTCCACTTT.

The CDR3 DNA reads as TGTGCCAGCAGTTACCGGGGGGCCAACGTCCTGACTTTC. Translation: CASSYRGANVLTF. The chain uses TRBV6-5 and TRBJ2-6; D remains ambiguous. In germline, CDR1 is MNHEY, CDR2 SVGAGI. This CDR3 spans 13 amino acids. Deletions cut 2 bases from V and 4 bases from J, with 3 bases between.

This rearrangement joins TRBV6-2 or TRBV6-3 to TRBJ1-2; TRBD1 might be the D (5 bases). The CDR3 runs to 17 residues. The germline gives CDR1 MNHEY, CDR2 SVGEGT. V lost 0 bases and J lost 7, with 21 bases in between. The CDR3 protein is CASSYSLREVSGGGYTF. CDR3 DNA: TGTGCCAGCAGTTACTCCCTCAGGGAAGTATCCGGCGGTGGCTACACCTTC.

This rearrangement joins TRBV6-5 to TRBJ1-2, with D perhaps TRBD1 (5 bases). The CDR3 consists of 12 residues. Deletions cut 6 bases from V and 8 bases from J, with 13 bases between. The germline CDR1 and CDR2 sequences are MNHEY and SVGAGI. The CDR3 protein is CASRVWGSGYTF. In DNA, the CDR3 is TGTGCCAGCAGAGTCTGGGGCAGCGGCTACACCTTC.

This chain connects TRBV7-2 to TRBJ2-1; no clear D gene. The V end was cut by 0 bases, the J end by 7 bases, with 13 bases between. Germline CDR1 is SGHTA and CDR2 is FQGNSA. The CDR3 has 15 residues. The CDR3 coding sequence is TGTGCCAGCAGCTTAGCGGCGGCTTGGGTGAATGAGCAGTTCTTC. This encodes CASSLAAAWVNEQFF.

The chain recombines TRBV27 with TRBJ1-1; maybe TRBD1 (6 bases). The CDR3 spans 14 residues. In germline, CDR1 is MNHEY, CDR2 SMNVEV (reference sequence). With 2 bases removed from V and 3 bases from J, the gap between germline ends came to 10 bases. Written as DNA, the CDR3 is TGTGCCAGCAGTTTAGGGCAGGGGTACACTGAAGCTTTCTTT. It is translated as CASSLGQGYTEAFF.

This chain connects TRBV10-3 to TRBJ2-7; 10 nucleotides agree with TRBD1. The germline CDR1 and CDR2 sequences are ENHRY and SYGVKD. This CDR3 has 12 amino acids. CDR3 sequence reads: CVTWGQGNEQYF. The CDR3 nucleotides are TGTGTCACCTGGGGACAGGGGAACGAGCAGTACTTC.

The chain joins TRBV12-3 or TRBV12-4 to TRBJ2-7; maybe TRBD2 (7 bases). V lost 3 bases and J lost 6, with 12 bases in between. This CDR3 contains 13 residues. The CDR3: CASSFGRGGEQYF. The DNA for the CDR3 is TGTGCCAGCAGTTTTGGGAGGGGGGGCGAGCAGTACTTC.

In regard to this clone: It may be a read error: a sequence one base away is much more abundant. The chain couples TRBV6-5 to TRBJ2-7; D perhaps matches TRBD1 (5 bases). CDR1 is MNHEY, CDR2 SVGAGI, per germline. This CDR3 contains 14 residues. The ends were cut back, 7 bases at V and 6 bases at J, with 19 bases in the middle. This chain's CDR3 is CASNTNRWSGEQYF. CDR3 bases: TGTGCCAGCAATACCAACAGGTGGAGTGGCGAGCAGTACTTC.

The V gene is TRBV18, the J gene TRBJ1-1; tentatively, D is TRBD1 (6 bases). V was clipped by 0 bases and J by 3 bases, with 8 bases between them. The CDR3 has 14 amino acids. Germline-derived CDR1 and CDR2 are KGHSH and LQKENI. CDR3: CASSPPQGHTEAFF. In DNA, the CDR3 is TGTGCCAGCTCACCACCTCAGGGGCACACTGAAGCTTTCTTT.

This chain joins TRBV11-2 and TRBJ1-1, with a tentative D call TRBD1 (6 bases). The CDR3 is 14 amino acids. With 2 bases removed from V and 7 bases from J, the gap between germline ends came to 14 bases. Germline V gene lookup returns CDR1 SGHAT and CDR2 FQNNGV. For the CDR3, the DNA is TGTGCCAGCAGCTTAACTGCAGGGGCCATTGAAGCTTTCTTT. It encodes CASSLTAGAIEAFF.

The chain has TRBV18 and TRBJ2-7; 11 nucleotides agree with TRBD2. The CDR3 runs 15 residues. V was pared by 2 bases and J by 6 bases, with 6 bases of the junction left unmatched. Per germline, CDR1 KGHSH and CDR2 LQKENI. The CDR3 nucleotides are TGTGCCAGCTCACCAGGACTAGCGGGTTCGGGCGAGCAGTACTTC. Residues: CASSPGLAGSGEQYF. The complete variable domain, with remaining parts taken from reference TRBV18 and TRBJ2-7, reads NAGVMQNPRHLVRRRGQEARLRCSPMKGHSHVYWYRQLPEEGLKFMVYLQKENIIDESGMPKERFSAEFPKEGPSILRIQQVVRGDSAAYFCASSPGLAGSGEQYFGPGTRLTVT.